This is a list of T cell receptor beta chains from one sample in a study of blood T cell repertoires in COVID-19. Sequencing used immunoSEQ multiplex PCR; TCRdb keeps in-frame clones, though not all of them. The sample has roughly 290,000 clones, approximately 83% seen once. Sequencing was done on a sample of PBMCs or T cells enriched from blood (not recorded which). The receptors were sampled from a man between 25 and 39 years old who had recovered from COVID-19. CDR3s include the opening cysteine and the closing phenylalanine or tryptophan. The D gene is left open where the match is weak. Rows give clone size only sometimes, using once, few, many, or a class for an expanded clone.

cdr3_length	d_call	j_call	clone_size	v_call	cdr3_nt	cdr3_aa
13	NA	TRBJ1-4	NA	TRBV11-2	TGTGCCAGCAGCTCAGGGTTGGGTGAAAAACTGTTTTTT	CASSSGLGEKLFF
15	NA	TRBJ2-7	NA	TRBV19	TGTGCCAGTAGTATTAGCCTAGCCGCAGGCTACGAGCAGTACTTC	CASSISLAAGYEQYF
11	TRBD1	TRBJ1-2	NA	TRBV12-3/TRBV12-4	TGTGCCAGCAAGCAGGGGGAAGGCTACACCTTC	CASKQGEGYTF
14	NA	TRBJ1-6	few	TRBV3-1/TRBV3-2	TGTGCCAGCAGCCAAGGCGGGGTTAGATCACCCCTCCACTTT	CASSQGGVRSPLHF
12	TRBD1	TRBJ1-1	NA	TRBV3-1/TRBV3-2	TGTGCCAGCAGCGAGAACGACAGGGGCGCTTTCTTT	CASSENDRGAFF
18	TRBD1	TRBJ2-1	NA	TRBV7-7	TGTGCTAGCAGCTTAGTATTGGGGACAGGGGGCCGGGACAATGAGCAGTTCTTC	CASSLVLGTGGRDNEQFF
13	NA	TRBJ1-1	NA	TRBV18	TGTGCCAGCTCAACCGGGATGAACACTGAAGCTTTCTTT	CASSTGMNTEAFF
16	TRBD1	TRBJ2-2	NA	TRBV5-4	TGTGCCAGCAGTACACAGGGGAAGGGGACCACCGGGGAGCTGTTTTTT	CASSTQGKGTTGELFF
14	NA	TRBJ1-2	NA	TRBV2	TGTGCCAGCGCTTCGTCGGTCCGCGGGACCTTCGCGACCTTC	CASASSVRGTFATF
14	TRBD1	TRBJ2-2	few	TRBV5-4	TGTGCCAGCAGACGGGACAGGGACACCGGGGAGCTGTTTTTT	CASRRDRDTGELFF
17	NA	TRBJ1-5	NA	TRBV15	TGTGCCACCAGCCGCGGTTGGATCTACGGTGCCAATCAGCCCCAGCATTTT	CATSRGWIYGANQPQHF
11	NA	TRBJ2-7	once	TRBV6-6	TGTGCCAGCAGTTACGGGGAGGAGCAGTACTTC	CASSYGEEQYF
16	TRBD2	TRBJ2-7	NA	TRBV4-2	TGTGCCAGCAGCCTTAAGCGGGGCAGCCCTTCCTACGAGCAGTACTTC	CASSLKRGSPSYEQYF
13	NA	TRBJ1-2	NA	TRBV25-1	TGTGCCAGCATGAGGGGTGACAGGTCCGGCTACACCTTC	CASMRGDRSGYTF
13	TRBD1	TRBJ2-5	NA	TRBV6-9	TGTGCCAGCAGAAAGACAGGGGAAGAGACCCAGTACTTC	CASRKTGEETQYF
12	TRBD1	TRBJ1-2	once	TRBV30	TGTGCCGGTATTGGACAGGTCTATGGCTACACCTTC	CAGIGQVYGYTF
13	NA	TRBJ1-1	NA	TRBV12-3/TRBV12-4	TGTGCCAGCAGTTTCTACTTGAACACTGAAGCTTTCTTT	CASSFYLNTEAFF
14	NA	TRBJ1-1	NA	TRBV7-2	TGTGCCAGCAGCTTGGTCTCACAGAACACTGAAGCTTTCTTT	CASSLVSQNTEAFF
15	NA	TRBJ1-5	NA	TRBV27	TGTGCCAGCAGTTTATCTTGGGGCGGCAATCAGCCCCAGCATTTT	CASSLSWGGNQPQHF
15	NA	TRBJ2-5	once	TRBV27	TGTGCCAGCAGGGGATCAGGAGGAGCAGGAGAGACCCAGTACTTC	CASRGSGGAGETQYF
17	NA	TRBJ2-7	once	TRBV10-3	TGTGCCATCAGTCGAACCTCACGGGGGACAGCAACCTACGAGCAGTACTTC	CAISRTSRGTATYEQYF
12	NA	TRBJ1-6	once	TRBV27	TGTGCCAGCAGTCCTAACCTTTCACCCCTCCACTTT	CASSPNLSPLHF
15	TRBD1	TRBJ1-2	NA	TRBV3-1/TRBV3-2	TGTGCCAGCAGCCAGAACAACAGGGGACGGCGTGGCTACACCTTC	CASSQNNRGRRGYTF
15	TRBD1	TRBJ1-3	NA	TRBV6-5	TGTGCCAGCAGAAACAGGGGCCTCTCTGGAAACACCATATATTTT	CASRNRGLSGNTIYF
18	TRBD2	TRBJ2-2	NA	TRBV29-1	TGCAGCGTTGAAGATCGAGGAGCGGGGGAACAGAACACCGGGGAGCTGTTTTTT	CSVEDRGAGEQNTGELFF
14	TRBD2	TRBJ2-1	NA	TRBV19	TGTGCCAGTAGTGAGAGCGGGGGGGGAAATGAGCAGTTCTTC	CASSESGGGNEQFF
16	NA	TRBJ1-2	NA	TRBV27	TGTGCCAGCACGCCATTGGGGCAGGGAGGAAACTATGGCTACACCTTC	CASTPLGQGGNYGYTF
15	NA	TRBJ1-2	NA	TRBV5-6	TGTGCCAGCAGCAAGAACCTACAGGGTAACTATGGCTACACCTTC	CASSKNLQGNYGYTF
14	TRBD1	TRBJ1-4	NA	TRBV5-1	TGCGCCAGCAGCCGGGGACAGGGGAATGAAAAACTGTTTTTT	CASSRGQGNEKLFF
15	NA	TRBJ1-4	NA	TRBV10-3	TGTGCCATCAGTGGGGCGGACAAACGAGATGAAAAACTGTTTTTT	CAISGADKRDEKLFF
14	NA	TRBJ1-5	NA	TRBV5-6	TGTGCCAGCAGCCTGGCGTTGTCGCGACAGCCCCAGCATTTT	CASSLALSRQPQHF
15	TRBD2	TRBJ2-1	NA	TRBV7-2	TGTGCCAGCAGCTATAGCGGGGGACTTCGGAATGAGCAGTTCTTC	CASSYSGGLRNEQFF
14	NA	TRBJ2-7	NA	TRBV5-6	TGTGCCAGCAGCTTGGGGCAGGGCGGCTACGAGCAGTACTTC	CASSLGQGGYEQYF
17	NA	TRBJ1-1	NA	TRBV21-1	TGTGCCAGCAGCTCCCTAAAGGGTGAGGGGGTGAACACTGAAGCTTTCTTT	CASSSLKGEGVNTEAFF
15	TRBD1	TRBJ1-1	NA	TRBV19	TGTGCCAGTAGTGCCCTAGGACAGGGAAACACTGAAGCTTTCTTT	CASSALGQGNTEAFF
15	TRBD1	TRBJ1-3	NA	TRBV6-5	TGTGCCAGCAAGTCCGGACAGGAGGCTGGAAACACCATATATTTT	CASKSGQEAGNTIYF
14	TRBD1	TRBJ1-2	NA	TRBV27	TGTGCCAGCAGTCTAGGGACAGTCGGTGGAGGCTACACCTTC	CASSLGTVGGGYTF
15	TRBD2	TRBJ2-2	NA	TRBV19	TGTGCCAGTAGTATTCTAGCGGGAAACACCGGGGAGCTGTTTTTT	CASSILAGNTGELFF
14	NA	TRBJ2-5	NA	TRBV19	TGTGCCACCCAAGGGGTCAGCTACCAAGAGACCCAGTACTTC	CATQGVSYQETQYF
14	NA	TRBJ1-5	NA	TRBV2	TGTGCCAGCAGTGAAGTGTATAGCAATCAGCCCCAGCATTTT	CASSEVYSNQPQHF
12	NA	TRBJ2-1	NA	TRBV18	TGTGCCAGCTCCCAAACTAGGAATGAGCAGTTCTTC	CASSQTRNEQFF
16	NA	TRBJ2-1	once	TRBV3-1/TRBV3-2	TGTGCCAGCAGCCAAAGGGACTCCGACTCCTACAATGAGCAGTTCTTC	CASSQRDSDSYNEQFF